This is a list of T cell receptor beta chains from one sample in a study of follicular helper T cells after annual influenza vaccination. This table comes from immunoSEQ multiplex PCR, and its TCRdb copy is limited to in-frame clones, with some not included. The table has about 10,000 clones, around 83% seen once. The material was CXCR5- memory CD4+ T cells sorted from blood, obtained 7 days after influenza vaccination. Receptors originate from an adult who received the influenza vaccine. Both conserved end residues are part of each CDR3. The order of the fields is V gene, D gene, J gene, clone size, CDR3 protein, CDR3 DNA. A D gene is named only where the DNA matches it firmly. Part of the rows lack a size; the others show once, few, many or a class for expanded clones.

TRBV5-1	NA	TRBJ1-1	NA	CASSLLGGGGTEAFF	TGCGCCAGCAGCTTGTTGGGCGGGGGAGGGACTGAAGCTTTCTTT
TRBV5-1	NA	TRBJ1-1	once	CASSSQGFTEAFF	TGCGCCAGCAGCTCCCAGGGGTTCACTGAAGCTTTCTTT
TRBV7-3	NA	TRBJ1-1	once	CASREAAEAFF	TGTGCCAGCAGGGAGGCGGCTGAAGCTTTCTTT
TRBV7-9	NA	TRBJ1-1	few	CASSLVQNTEAFF	TGTGCCAGCAGCTTAGTTCAGAACACTGAAGCTTTCTTT
TRBV5-1	TRBD2	TRBJ2-6	NA	CASSSGGGSGANVLTF	TGCGCCAGCAGCTCGGGAGGCGGTTCTGGGGCCAACGTCCTGACTTTC
TRBV6-5	NA	TRBJ1-6	NA	CASSPQGKKGTLHF	TGTGCCAGCAGCCCCCAGGGGAAGAAGGGGACCCTCCACTTT
TRBV28	TRBD2	TRBJ2-3	NA	CASSLRLAEDTQYF	TGTGCCAGCAGTTTGAGGCTAGCGGAAGATACGCAGTATTTT
TRBV5-5	NA	TRBJ1-4	NA	CASSLGTVTNEKLFF	TGTGCCAGCAGCTTAGGGACGGTGACTAATGAAAAACTGTTTTTT
TRBV6-5	TRBD2	TRBJ2-7	NA	CASSSPLAGVFHEQYF	TGTGCCAGCAGTTCGCCACTAGCGGGAGTCTTTCACGAGCAGTACTTC
TRBV28	NA	TRBJ1-5	NA	CASSSPYEYQPQHF	TGTGCCAGCAGTTCCCCATACGAGTATCAGCCCCAGCATTTT
TRBV19	TRBD2	TRBJ2-1	NA	CASSSGMGIAGGYEQFF	TGTGCCAGTAGTTCTGGCATGGGTATAGCGGGGGGATATGAGCAGTTCTTC
TRBV25-1	TRBD2	TRBJ2-1	NA	CASSESGSDEQFF	TGTGCCAGCAGTGAAAGCGGGAGCGATGAGCAGTTCTTC
TRBV18	NA	TRBJ1-1	NA	CASSPIGHSLMGDTEAFF	TGTGCCAGCTCACCGATAGGGCACAGCTTGATGGGGGACACTGAAGCTTTCTTT
TRBV7-2	TRBD1	TRBJ1-1	NA	CASTRNQGDTEAFF	TGTGCCAGCACCAGAAACCAGGGGGACACTGAAGCTTTCTTT
TRBV19	NA	TRBJ2-3	NA	CASMRTNHGTDTQYF	TGTGCCAGTATGAGGACTAATCATGGCACAGATACGCAGTATTTT
TRBV28	NA	TRBJ1-2	few	CASSWQGKWGYTF	TGTGCCAGCAGTTGGCAGGGTAAATGGGGCTACACCTTC
TRBV5-1	NA	TRBJ1-2	NA	CASRDGHNQGYGYTF	TGCGCCAGCAGGGACGGACACAACCAGGGATATGGCTACACCTTC
TRBV7-2	NA	TRBJ2-3	NA	CASSLMTGSTDTQYF	TGTGCCAGCAGCTTAATGACGGGTAGCACAGATACGCAGTATTTT